This T cell receptor (beta chain) was sequenced during a study of blood T cell repertoires in COVID-19. Sequencing was performed with immunoSEQ multiplex PCR; in TCRdb, only in-frame clones are kept and a portion is missing. The table has 200,000 to 250,000 clones, around 90% seen once; the top ten hold 0.87%. The CDR3 loop spans 15 amino acids. The germline V gene has CDR1 KGHSH and CDR2 LQKENI. The V segment lost 4 bases and the J segment 3 bases; nucleotides outside the gene matches: 8. The clonotype was recovered from a man aged 50-60 years who had been exposed to COVID-19. Sequenced sample: PBMCs or T cells enriched from blood (not recorded which). This chain connects TRBV18 to TRBJ1-1, with 7 nucleotides matching TRBD1. In DNA form, the CDR3 reads TGTGCCAGCTCACGAGGACAGGAAACTTACACTGAAGCTTTCTTT. It codes for CASSRGQETYTEAFF.